The present TCR beta chain was sequenced within a study of T cells in Graves' hyperthyroidism and ophthalmopathy. Regarding the study as a whole: Most clonotypes that expanded in the thyroid above 0.001 also showed up in blood.

Germline CDR1 is SGHDN and CDR2 is FVKESK. Trimming removed 0 bases from V and 1 base from J, with 16 bases in between. The CDR3 runs to 18 residues. Hyperthyroidism of Graves' type that showed no ophthalmopathy progression within 18 months was stable. With respect to this clonotype: Its cognate antigen is unknown.

Researchers amplified the TCR beta CDR3 regions from RNA transcripts. The HTBI set primed first-round TCR CDR3 RT-PCR. TCRdb passed the multiplex PCR reads through MiXCR, listing each CDR3 protein once. In the table there are some 740,000 distinct CDR3 sequences, about 14% of which are singletons. Sequencing used blood. The chain is built from TRBV14 and TRBJ2-1, with a tentative D call TRBD2 (6 bases). This sequence was found in a woman aged 18-35 years with Graves' hyperthyroidism. The CDR3 nucleotides read TGTGCCAGCAGCCAAGATCTTATGACTAGTTGGTCCTACAATGAGCAGTTCTTC. It encodes CASSQDLMTSWSYNEQFF.